Listed here is a single T cell receptor beta chain. The antigen remains unidentified. The data belong to a study of T cell responses to AZD1222 COVID-19 vaccine. The protocol was immunoSEQ multiplex PCR, while the TCRdb copy is restricted to in-frame clones and leaves out a portion. Among 150,000 to 200,000 clones listed, about nine tenths were seen once. This CDR3 spans 15 amino acids. V was clipped by 3 bases and J by 5 bases; unmatched bases: 9. Germline-derived CDR1 and CDR2 are MDHEN and SYDVKM. Overall study results and limits: Seropositive at baseline were only six or seven AZD1222 recipients. Reportedly, nearly half of unique spike TCRs recognized epitopes outside B.1.351/B.1.1.7 mutations.

The specimen comprised peripheral blood, sampled on day 0 of AZD1222 vaccination. The receptor comes from an adult in good health. V usage is TRBV28 and J usage is TRBJ1-2; 7 bases agree with TRBD1. CDR3 DNA sequence: TGTGCCAGCAGTTTCCGGGACAGTCGTGTTTATGGCTACACCTTC. Its translation is CASSFRDSRVYGYTF.